Following are 8 T cell receptor beta chains from one sample sequenced in a study of identical twins. TCRdb recomputed calls from the 5' RACE reads with MiXCR, one row per CDR3 protein. Counted here are about 660,000 distinct CDR3 sequences, over 8.5% occurring once; the ten biggest clones make up roughly 0.97%. This same sample was also part of a study on yellow fever vaccine responses in identical twins.

The sample comprised PBMCs. The source is a young woman in good health.

This clonotype was found a few times. The V and J genes are TRBV28 and TRBJ2-7; TRBD2 aligns across 13 bases. This CDR3 spans 16 amino acids. Germline V gene sequence: CDR1 MDHEN, CDR2 SYDVKM. V was clipped by 2 bases and J by 6 bases; unmatched bases: 7. CDR3 protein: CASSLAGLAGVGEQYF. In DNA form, the CDR3 reads TGTGCCAGCAGTTTAGCCGGACTAGCGGGAGTCGGCGAGCAGTACTTC.

This clonotype was counted only a few times. CDR3 in amino acids: CASTVPGQMEYGYTF. CDR3 coding DNA: TGTGCCAGCACCGTCCCGGGACAGATGGAATATGGCTACACCTTC. This chain links TRBV12-3 or TRBV12-4 with TRBJ1-2; TRBD1 aligns across 7 bases. V lost 7 bases, J lost 5 bases, and 13 bases stayed unmatched. This CDR3 has 15 amino acids.

At least ten counts were recorded for this clonotype. The genes are TRBV20-1 and TRBJ2-7; 9 bases are a match to TRBD1. Germline CDR1 DFQATT, CDR2 SNEGSKA (reference sequence). With V trimmed by 2 bases and J by 7 bases, 12 bases remained unmatched. The CDR3 loop spans 15 amino acids. The CDR3 spells CSARNFPGQGKEQYF. CDR3 DNA sequence: TGCAGTGCTAGAAATTTCCCGGGACAGGGAAAGGAGCAGTACTTC.

The chain is built from TRBV28 and TRBJ2-7; the D gene is possibly TRBD1 (6 bases). CDR1 MDHEN and CDR2 SYDVKM come from the germline V gene. This CDR3 contains 13 residues. The V and J ends lost 5 bases and 4 bases respectively, with 12 bases between them. CDR3 nucleotides: TGTGCCAGCAGTATGGGACACCGATACGAGCAGTACTTC. Its protein product is CASSMGHRYEQYF. Full variable domain (remainder filled in from reference TRBV28 and TRBJ2-7): DVKVTQSSRYLVKRTGEKVFLECVQDMDHENMFWYRQDPGLGLRLIYFSYDVKMKEKGDIPEGYSVSREKKERFSLILESASTNQTSMYLCASSMGHRYEQYFGPGTRLTVT.

This clonotype was observed a few times. The genes are TRBV9 and TRBJ2-1; 8 positions agree with TRBD1. Trimming at V came to 7 bases and at J to 9 bases, leaving 18 bases not matched to a gene. CDR1 and CDR2 from the germline V gene are SGDLS and YYNGEE. The CDR3 loop spans 16 amino acids. The CDR3 DNA is TGTGCCAGCCAAGGGAAGGGACAGGTTCCCTCCGTTGAGCAGTTCTTC. Translated, it gives CASQGKGQVPSVEQFF.

The CDR3 nucleotides read TGTGCCACCAGTGATTCGAGGGTCGCCGGGGAGCTGTTTTTT. Protein: CATSDSRVAGELFF. The chain has TRBV24-1 and TRBJ2-2, with D possibly being TRBD2 (5 bases). Germline V gene data show CDR1 as KGHDR and CDR2 as SFDVKD. CDR3 length: 14 amino acids. V was cut by 2 bases and J by 6 bases, with 9 bases left in between.

Many counts were recorded for this clonotype. The chain uses TRBV27 and TRBJ2-2; a possible D gene is TRBD2 (6 bases). CDR1 and CDR2 from the germline V gene are MNHEY and SMNVEV (reference sequence). V lost 7 bases, J lost 1 base, and 10 bases lay in between. The CDR3 has 14 amino acids. CDR3 bases: TGTGCCAGCATGGCGGGGTTGAACACCGGGGAGCTGTTTTTT. This translates into CASMAGLNTGELFF.

This CDR3 is CASSLVAGGNTIYF. The CDR3 DNA reads as TGTGCCAGCAGCCTCGTGGCAGGGGGAAACACCATATATTTT. V and J are TRBV3-1 and TRBJ1-3, with a tentative D call TRBD1 (5 bases). Germline V gene lookup returns CDR1 LGHDT and CDR2 YNNKEL (reference sequence). Trimming pared 4 bases from V and 4 bases from J, leaving 11 bases between. This CDR3 is built from 14 residues.